This TCR beta chain was obtained from a study of T cells expressing NK-cell markers. From its re-call of the 5' RACE reads, TCRdb lists each CDR3 protein once, without DNA. The table lists more than 400,000 distinct CDR3 sequences. Sequences were obtained from blood T cells: a sorted CD56 or NKG2C T cell subset, CD4+ or CD8+ T cells, or bulk PBMC T cells (not recorded which). This sequence was found in a woman aged 18-69 years in good health.

This chain's CDR3 is CATSGGPGADTQYF. V gene TRBV24-1 combines with J gene TRBJ2-3; TCRdb picks TRBD1, but there is no DNA to check that call. CDR1 is KGHDR and CDR2 is SFDVKD in the germline V gene. CDR3 length: 14 amino acids.